A selection of T cell receptor beta chains follows, all from one sample in a study of beta chain features in type 1 diabetes. This table comes from immunoSEQ multiplex PCR, and its TCRdb copy is limited to in-frame clones, with some not included. The repertoire holds approximately 170,000 clones, around 8% seen once, with around 0.94% in the top ten. The specimen sequenced was central memory CD4+ T cells from blood. Receptors were obtained from a woman between 40 and 55 years old with type 1 diabetes. The CDR3 runs from the conserved cysteine through the conserved F or W. Fields, in order: J gene, clone size, D gene, V gene, CDR3 protein, CDR3 DNA. A D gene is named only where the DNA matches it firmly. Size is omitted from some rows. Given values are once, few, many or a class for expanded clones.

TRBJ2-5	.	TRBD1	TRBV18	CASSRQGGKETQYF	TGTGCCAGCTCGAGACAGGGGGGGAAAGAGACCCAGTACTTC
TRBJ1-2	.	.	TRBV4-3	CASSQESGARTGYTF	TGCGCCAGCAGCCAAGAAAGTGGGGCGCGGACCGGCTACACCTTC
TRBJ1-1	.	.	TRBV28	CASSLQSRLRNTEAFF	TGTGCCAGCAGCCTACAATCCAGGCTACGGAACACTGAAGCTTTCTTT
TRBJ2-2	.	.	TRBV30	CAWRAEGRLTGELFF	TGTGCCTGGAGGGCGGAGGGCAGATTGACCGGGGAGCTGTTTTTT
TRBJ1-6	few	.	TRBV10-2	CASTGTRNSPLHF	TGCGCCAGCACCGGGACACGCAATTCACCCCTCCACTTT
TRBJ1-2	.	.	TRBV4-1	CASSQDGGKSRYGYTF	TGCGCCAGCAGCCAAGATGGCGGAAAATCCCGCTATGGCTACACCTTC
TRBJ2-3	.	.	TRBV9	CASSVAGSQDWDTQYF	TGTGCCAGCAGCGTAGCTGGTTCTCAGGACTGGGATACGCAGTATTTT
TRBJ1-2	.	TRBD1	TRBV4-3	CASSQAQGNYGYTF	TGCGCCAGCAGCCAAGCACAGGGGAACTATGGCTACACCTTC
TRBJ1-5	few	TRBD1	TRBV7-2	CASSLGQGHYQPQHF	TGTGCCAGCAGCTTAGGACAGGGTCACTATCAGCCCCAGCATTTT
TRBJ2-3	.	TRBD1	TRBV28	CASSLQGASEDTQYF	TGTGCCAGCAGTTTACAGGGGGCTAGTGAAGATACGCAGTATTTT
TRBJ1-5	many	TRBD1	TRBV19	CASIGYGTGENQPQHF	TGTGCCAGTATCGGATATGGGACAGGGGAGAATCAGCCCCAGCATTTT
TRBJ1-5	.	.	TRBV9	CASSVGPEDNQPQHF	TGTGCCAGCAGCGTAGGGCCGGAGGACAATCAGCCCCAGCATTTT
TRBJ2-7	few	.	TRBV10-3	CAISDGPEQYF	TGTGCCATCAGTGACGGTCCGGAGCAGTACTTC
TRBJ2-1	.	.	TRBV5-1	CASSSSVAEIYNEQFF	TGCGCCAGCAGCTCTTCTGTAGCGGAAATCTACAATGAGCAGTTCTTC
TRBJ2-7	.	.	TRBV5-1	CASSLTGSTYEQYF	TGCGCCAGCAGCTTGACAGGGAGCACCTACGAGCAGTACTTC
TRBJ2-1	few	TRBD2	TRBV5-4	CASSLEMSGNGNEQFF	TGTGCCAGCAGCTTGGAAATGAGCGGGAACGGCAATGAGCAGTTCTTC
TRBJ2-5	few	TRBD1	TRBV5-1	CASSSGQGGQETQYF	TGCGCCAGCAGCTCGGGACAGGGAGGGCAAGAGACCCAGTACTTC
TRBJ1-4	.	.	TRBV15	CATSRFTGHNEKLFF	TGTGCCACCAGCAGATTTACAGGGCATAATGAAAAACTGTTTTTT
TRBJ2-1	few	TRBD2	TRBV6-6	CASSHEAGRYNEQFF	TGTGCCAGCAGCCATGAAGCGGGGCGTTACAATGAGCAGTTCTTC
TRBJ1-2	.	.	TRBV18	CASSPPGSREGGYTF	TGTGCCAGCTCACCGCCGGGCTCTCGGGAGGGAGGCTACACCTTC
TRBJ2-7	.	.	TRBV9	CASSSSGSSYEQYF	TGTGCCAGCAGCTCCTCCGGGAGCTCCTACGAGCAGTACTTC
TRBJ1-4	many	TRBD1	TRBV2	CASRTGDGTREKLFF	TGTGCCAGCAGAACAGGGGATGGCACGCGGGAAAAACTGTTTTTT
TRBJ2-7	.	.	TRBV7-3	CASSLLGGSYEQYF	TGTGCCAGCAGCTTATTGGGGGGATCCTACGAGCAGTACTTC
TRBJ2-5	few	TRBD2	TRBV28	CASSSIGKRGKETQYF	TGTGCCAGCAGTTCCATAGGGAAGCGGGGAAAAGAGACCCAGTACTTC
TRBJ1-1	.	.	TRBV7-2	CASSPGVGGTEAFF	TGTGCCAGCAGCCCCGGGGTCGGCGGCACTGAAGCTTTCTTT
TRBJ2-1	many	TRBD1	TRBV9	CASSPGTGYNEQFF	TGTGCCAGCAGCCCCGGGACAGGGTACAATGAGCAGTTCTTC
TRBJ2-1	.	TRBD1	TRBV7-6	CASSLGTGPDNEQFF	TGTGCCAGCAGCTTAGGGACAGGGCCCGACAATGAGCAGTTCTTC
TRBJ1-5	.	TRBD1	TRBV30	CAWSPGQGFNQPQHF	TGTGCCTGGAGCCCGGGACAGGGGTTCAATCAGCCCCAGCATTTT
TRBJ1-2	.	.	TRBV5-1	CASSLFQTGYGYTF	TGCGCCAGCAGCTTGTTCCAAACAGGCTATGGCTACACCTTC
TRBJ2-5	few	TRBD2	TRBV11-2	CASSSQLAVRETQYF	TGTGCCAGCAGCTCCCAGCTAGCGGTCAGGGAGACCCAGTACTTC
TRBJ2-2	few	TRBD1	TRBV9	CASSGTGGLPGELFF	TGTGCCAGCAGCGGGACAGGGGGCCTCCCCGGGGAGCTGTTTTTT
TRBJ2-7	few	TRBD2	TRBV19	CASSLGTSSYEQYF	TGTGCCAGTAGTCTCGGGACTAGTTCCTACGAGCAGTACTTC
TRBJ1-2	few	.	TRBV4-2	CASSQDHGVYGYTF	TGTGCCAGCAGCCAAGATCATGGAGTCTATGGCTACACCTTC
TRBJ2-7	few	TRBD1	TRBV29-1	CSVGGQSLYEQYF	TGCAGCGTTGGGGGACAGAGCCTCTACGAGCAGTACTTC
TRBJ1-1	.	TRBD1	TRBV5-6	CASSGGQGRVNTEAFF	TGTGCCAGCAGCGGCGGACAGGGAAGAGTGAACACTGAAGCTTTCTTT
TRBJ1-1	few	.	TRBV14	CASSQDFAGEAFF	TGTGCCAGCAGCCAAGATTTTGCGGGAGAAGCTTTCTTT
TRBJ2-3	.	.	TRBV27	CASSQGIGTDTQYF	TGTGCCAGCAGTCAGGGGATCGGCACAGATACGCAGTATTTT
TRBJ2-5	.	.	TRBV28	CASSFSWSQETQYF	TGTGCCAGCAGCTTCTCGTGGAGTCAAGAGACCCAGTACTTC